This T cell receptor (beta chain) was recovered during a study of blood T cell repertoires in COVID-19 (dated by TCRdb to 2020 to 2021). About the investigation overall: Samples covering the acute and convalescent phases of COVID-19 were provided by collaborators in the United States, Italy and Spain. The samples were drawn from the first 160 participants of the ongoing ImmuneRACE study and from some 1,300 subjects provided by 6 global collaborators. Subjects who had been exposed to COVID-19, were actively infected with it, or had recovered from it provided the deeply sampled blood TCRbeta repertoires that made up the dataset. The prospective study material was composed of cDNA or gDNA derived from T cells, B-cell-depleted T cells, or PBMCs. A de-identified subject ID, COVID-19 status, age in years and sex were almost always included in the sample metadata. Where available, HLA class I and class II types were taken from metadata supplied by the sample provider and were not determined by assay-based typing. The repertoires were released in a freely available public database intended as a resource for research on the immune response to SARS-CoV-2. Broad study findings and their caveats: The amount of clinical and demographic metadata varied by source and participant and was provided uncurated.

A remark on this clone: No antigen is known for it. No clone much larger than this one lies a single base away; base qualities are absent.

Participants in the prospective study were enrolled through a virtual design, were aged about 18 to 90 years, and lived in 20 to 30 United States geographic areas. In the prospective study, participants were assigned to cohorts based on the clinical history participants reported in a screening survey and a study questionnaire. ImmuneRACE Cohort 3 recovered participants were defined by two consecutive negative NP/OP PCR tests, healthcare professional clearance, or symptom resolution. In the prospective study, whole blood, serum and a nasopharyngeal or oropharyngeal swab were collected from each participant by mobile phlebotomists. Additional blood draws and questionnaires over an approximately two-month period could optionally be provided by prospective study participants. Before DNA extraction, blood samples from the prospective study were shipped at room temperature or frozen. CDR1 and CDR2 were assigned from the germline V gene (reference sequence) as GTSNPN and SVGIG. A distance of 20 bases separates the germline ends of V and J, which lose 5 bases and 12 bases respectively. The CDR3 spans 13 residues, from the cysteine through the phenylalanine. Only the CDR3 region is kept as DNA, spanning 39 bases read in frame from base 1.

The immunoSEQ Assay, a bias-controlled multiplex PCR, was used to amplify TCRbeta CDR3 regions from genomic DNA. The original pipeline was this. The number of nucleated cells in each sample was estimated by amplification of reference gene primers within the assay. Sequence reads were collapsed and filtered to measure the absolute abundance of every unique TCRbeta CDR3 rearrangement. For each sample, productive Simpson clonality was calculated as the square root of Simpson's diversity index over productive rearrangements. Entries here come from immuneACCESS through TCRdb and include only in-frame sequences with V and J called. Some clones fail to appear in such tables; in the studies checked, an unresolved V gene covers under half of the shortfall, and the cause of the remainder is unknown. That table is the source of V, J and clone size, and D and trimming were worked out from the DNA. The sample profile shows 200,000 to 250,000 clones; 85% of them were found once. Roughly a sixth of the sample lies in the top ten.

Recombination linked TRBV30 to TRBJ2-1; TRBD2 is a weak D gene call, 5 bases matching. The sequenced sample was PBMCs or T cells enriched from blood (not recorded which). The TCR sequence derives from a man aged 35-49 years who had recovered from COVID-19. The DNA is TGTGCCTGGCGTCCCCCAGCGGTCTCAGCGCAGTTCTTC. This translates into CAWRPPAVSAQFF.